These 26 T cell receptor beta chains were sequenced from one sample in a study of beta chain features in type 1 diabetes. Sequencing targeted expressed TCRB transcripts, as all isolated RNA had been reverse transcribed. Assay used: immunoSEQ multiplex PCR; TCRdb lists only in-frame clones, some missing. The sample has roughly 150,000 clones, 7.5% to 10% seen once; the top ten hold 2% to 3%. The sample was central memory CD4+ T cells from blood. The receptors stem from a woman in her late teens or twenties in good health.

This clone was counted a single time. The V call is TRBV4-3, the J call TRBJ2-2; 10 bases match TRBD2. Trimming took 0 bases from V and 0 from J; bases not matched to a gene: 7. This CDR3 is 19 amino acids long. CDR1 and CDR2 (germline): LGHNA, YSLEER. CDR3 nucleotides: TGCGCCAGCAGCCAAGATCTGATAGCGGGGGGCCCGAACACCGGGGAGCTGTTTTTT. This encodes CASSQDLIAGGPNTGELFF.

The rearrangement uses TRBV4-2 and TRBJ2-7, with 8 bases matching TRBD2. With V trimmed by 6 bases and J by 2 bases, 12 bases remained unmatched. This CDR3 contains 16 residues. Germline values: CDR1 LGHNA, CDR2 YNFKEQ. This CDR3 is CASSQKGGRQAYEQYF. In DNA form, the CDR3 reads TGTGCCAGCAGTCAGAAGGGCGGGAGGCAAGCCTACGAGCAGTACTTC.

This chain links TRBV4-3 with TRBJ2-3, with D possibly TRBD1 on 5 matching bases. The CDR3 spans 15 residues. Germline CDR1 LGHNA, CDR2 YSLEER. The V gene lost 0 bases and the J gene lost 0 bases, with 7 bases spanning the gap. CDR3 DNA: TGCGCCAGCAGCCAAGAGAAGGGGAGCACAGATACGCAGTATTTT. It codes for CASSQEKGSTDTQYF.

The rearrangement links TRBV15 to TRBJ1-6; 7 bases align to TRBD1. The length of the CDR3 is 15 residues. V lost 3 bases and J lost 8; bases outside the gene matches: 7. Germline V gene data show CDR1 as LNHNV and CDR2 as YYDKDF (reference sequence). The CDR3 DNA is TGTGCCACCAGCAGGTCCAGACAGGGCGATTCACCCCTCCACTTT. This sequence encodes CATSRSRQGDSPLHF.

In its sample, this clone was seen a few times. The CDR3 DNA reads TGTGCCAGCAGCCACACTGCCAACAGGGACGGCCAGCCCCAGCATTTT. This sequence encodes CASSHTANRDGQPQHF. This sequence joins TRBV4-2 and TRBJ1-5; possible D gene TRBD1, 6 bases. CDR3 length: 16 amino acids. The V and J ends lost 3 bases and 7 bases respectively, with 19 bases between them. Germline V gene sequence: CDR1 LGHNA, CDR2 YNFKEQ.

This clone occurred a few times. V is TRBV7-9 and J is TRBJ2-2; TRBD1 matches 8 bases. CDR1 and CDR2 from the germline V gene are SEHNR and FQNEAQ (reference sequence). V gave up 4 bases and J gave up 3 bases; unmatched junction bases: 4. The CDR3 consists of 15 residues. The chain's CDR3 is CASSSTTGDTGELFF. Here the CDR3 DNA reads TGTGCCAGCAGCTCGACGACAGGGGACACCGGGGAGCTGTTTTTT.

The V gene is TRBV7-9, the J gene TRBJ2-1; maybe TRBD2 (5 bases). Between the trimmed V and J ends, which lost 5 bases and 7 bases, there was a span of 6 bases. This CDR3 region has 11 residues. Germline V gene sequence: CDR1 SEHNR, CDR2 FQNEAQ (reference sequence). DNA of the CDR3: TGTGCCAGCAGCCGGAGGAATGAGCAGTTCTTC. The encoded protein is CASSRRNEQFF.

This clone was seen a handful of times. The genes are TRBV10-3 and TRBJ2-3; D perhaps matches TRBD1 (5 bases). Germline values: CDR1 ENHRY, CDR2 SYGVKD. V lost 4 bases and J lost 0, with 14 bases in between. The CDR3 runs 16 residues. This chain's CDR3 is CAISGQWTKSTDTQYF. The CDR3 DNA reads TGTGCCATCAGTGGTCAGTGGACAAAAAGCACAGATACGCAGTATTTT.

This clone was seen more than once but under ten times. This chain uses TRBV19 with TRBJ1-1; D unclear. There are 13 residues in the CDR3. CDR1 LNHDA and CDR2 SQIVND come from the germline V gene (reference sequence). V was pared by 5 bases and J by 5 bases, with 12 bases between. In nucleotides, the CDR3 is TGTGCCAGTAGTGGAGGCAGGCTAACTGAAGCTTTCTTT. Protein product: CASSGGRLTEAFF.

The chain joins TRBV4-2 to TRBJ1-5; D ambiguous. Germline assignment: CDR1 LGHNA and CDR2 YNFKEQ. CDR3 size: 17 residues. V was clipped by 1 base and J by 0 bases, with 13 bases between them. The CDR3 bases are TGTGCCAGCAGCCAAGTAGGGAGCATTTATAGCAATCAGCCCCAGCATTTT. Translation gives CASSQVGSIYSNQPQHF.

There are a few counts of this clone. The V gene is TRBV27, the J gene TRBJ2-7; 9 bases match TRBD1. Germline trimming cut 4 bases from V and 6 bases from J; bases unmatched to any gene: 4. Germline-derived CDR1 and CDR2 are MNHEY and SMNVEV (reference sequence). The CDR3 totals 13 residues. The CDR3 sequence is CASSSGQGSEQYF. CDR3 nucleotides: TGTGCCAGCAGTTCCGGACAGGGGAGCGAGCAGTACTTC.

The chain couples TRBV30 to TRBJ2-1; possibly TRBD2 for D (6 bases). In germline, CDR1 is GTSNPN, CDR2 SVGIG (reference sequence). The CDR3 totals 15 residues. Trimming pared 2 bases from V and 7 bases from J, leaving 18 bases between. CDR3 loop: CAWSNRVRSGNEQFF. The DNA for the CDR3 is TGTGCCTGGAGTAATAGGGTCCGCAGCGGGAATGAGCAGTTCTTC.

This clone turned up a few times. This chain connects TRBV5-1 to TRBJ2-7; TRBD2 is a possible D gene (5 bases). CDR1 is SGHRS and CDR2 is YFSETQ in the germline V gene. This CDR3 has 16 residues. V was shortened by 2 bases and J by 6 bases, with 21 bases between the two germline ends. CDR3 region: CASSLRGGQPASEQYF. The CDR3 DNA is TGCGCCAGCAGCTTAAGAGGCGGGCAGCCGGCCTCCGAGCAGTACTTC.

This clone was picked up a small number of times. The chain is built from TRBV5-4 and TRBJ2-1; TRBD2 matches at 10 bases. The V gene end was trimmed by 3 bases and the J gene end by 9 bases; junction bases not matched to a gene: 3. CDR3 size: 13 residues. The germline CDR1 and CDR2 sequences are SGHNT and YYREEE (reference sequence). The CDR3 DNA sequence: TGTGCCAGCAGCTCCGGGACTAGCGCTGAGCAGTTCTTC. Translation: CASSSGTSAEQFF.

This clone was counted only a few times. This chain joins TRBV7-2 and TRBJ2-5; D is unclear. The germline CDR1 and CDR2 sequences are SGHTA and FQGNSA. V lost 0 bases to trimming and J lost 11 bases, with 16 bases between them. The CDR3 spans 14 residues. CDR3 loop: CASSLAFLADQQYF. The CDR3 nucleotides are TGTGCCAGCAGCTTAGCGTTTTTGGCCGATCAGCAGTACTTC.

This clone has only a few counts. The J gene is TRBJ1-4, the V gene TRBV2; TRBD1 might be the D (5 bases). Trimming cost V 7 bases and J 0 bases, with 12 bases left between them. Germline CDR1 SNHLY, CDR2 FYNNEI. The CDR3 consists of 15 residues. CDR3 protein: CASKETDATNEKLFF. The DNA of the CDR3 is TGTGCCAGCAAAGAGACAGATGCAACTAATGAAAAACTGTTTTTT.

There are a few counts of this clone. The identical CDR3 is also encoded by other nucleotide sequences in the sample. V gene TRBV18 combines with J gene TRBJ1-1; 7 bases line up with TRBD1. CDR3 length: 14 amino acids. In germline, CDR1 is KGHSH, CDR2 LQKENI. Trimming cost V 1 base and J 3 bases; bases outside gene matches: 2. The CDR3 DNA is TGTGCCAGCTCACCACGACAGGGAGACACTGAAGCTTTCTTT. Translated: CASSPRQGDTEAFF.

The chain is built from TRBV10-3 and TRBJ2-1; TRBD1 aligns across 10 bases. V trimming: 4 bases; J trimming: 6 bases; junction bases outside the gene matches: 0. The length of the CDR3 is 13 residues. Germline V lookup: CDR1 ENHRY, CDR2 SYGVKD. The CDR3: CAISGTGGNEQFF. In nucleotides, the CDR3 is TGTGCCATCAGTGGGACAGGGGGCAATGAGCAGTTCTTC.

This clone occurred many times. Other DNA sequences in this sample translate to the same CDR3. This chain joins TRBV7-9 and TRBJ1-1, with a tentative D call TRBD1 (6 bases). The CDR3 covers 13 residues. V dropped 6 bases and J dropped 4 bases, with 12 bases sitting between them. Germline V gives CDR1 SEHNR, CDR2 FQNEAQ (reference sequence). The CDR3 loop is CASSLQGATEAFF. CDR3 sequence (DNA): TGTGCCAGCAGTTTACAGGGCGCCACTGAAGCTTTCTTT.

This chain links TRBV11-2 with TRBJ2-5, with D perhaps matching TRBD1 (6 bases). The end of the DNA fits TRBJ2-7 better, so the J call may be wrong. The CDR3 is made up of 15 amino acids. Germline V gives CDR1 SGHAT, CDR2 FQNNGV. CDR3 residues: CASRLTADSSYEQYF. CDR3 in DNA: TGTGCCAGCAGACTTACGGCGGACAGCTCCTACGAGCAGTACTTC.

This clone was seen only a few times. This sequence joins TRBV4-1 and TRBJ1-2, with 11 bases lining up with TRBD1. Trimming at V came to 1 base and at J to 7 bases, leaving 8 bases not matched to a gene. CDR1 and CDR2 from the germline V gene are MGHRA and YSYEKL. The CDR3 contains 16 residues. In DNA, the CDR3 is TGCGCCAGCAGCCAAGCCGGAACCGGGACAGGGGGTGGCTACACCTTC. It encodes CASSQAGTGTGGGYTF.

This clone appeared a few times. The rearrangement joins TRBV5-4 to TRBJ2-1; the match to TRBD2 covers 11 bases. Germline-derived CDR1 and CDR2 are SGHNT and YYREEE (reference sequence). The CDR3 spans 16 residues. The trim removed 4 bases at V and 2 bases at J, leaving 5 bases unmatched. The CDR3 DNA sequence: TGTGCCAGCAGCCCCGGGACTAGCGGAACCTACAATGAGCAGTTCTTC. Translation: CASSPGTSGTYNEQFF. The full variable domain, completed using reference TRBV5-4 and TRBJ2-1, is ETGVTQSPTHLIKTRGQQVTLRCSSQSGHNTVSWYQQALGQGPQFIFQYYREEENGRGNFPPRFSGLQFPNYSSELNVNALELDDSALYLCASSPGTSGTYNEQFFGPGTRLTVL.

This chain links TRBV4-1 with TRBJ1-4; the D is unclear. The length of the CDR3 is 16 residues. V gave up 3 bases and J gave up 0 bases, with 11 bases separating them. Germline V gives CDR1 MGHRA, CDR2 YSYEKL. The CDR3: CASSHSRAATNEKLFF. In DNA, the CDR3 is TGCGCCAGCAGCCACTCTAGAGCGGCAACTAATGAAAAACTGTTTTTT.

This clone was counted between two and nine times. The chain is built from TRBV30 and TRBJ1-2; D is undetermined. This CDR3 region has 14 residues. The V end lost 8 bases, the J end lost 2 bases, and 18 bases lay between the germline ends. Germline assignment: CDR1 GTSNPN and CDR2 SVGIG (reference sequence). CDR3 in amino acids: CALLWVGKNYGYTF. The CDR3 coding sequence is TGTGCCCTTCTTTGGGTCGGGAAAAACTATGGCTACACCTTC.

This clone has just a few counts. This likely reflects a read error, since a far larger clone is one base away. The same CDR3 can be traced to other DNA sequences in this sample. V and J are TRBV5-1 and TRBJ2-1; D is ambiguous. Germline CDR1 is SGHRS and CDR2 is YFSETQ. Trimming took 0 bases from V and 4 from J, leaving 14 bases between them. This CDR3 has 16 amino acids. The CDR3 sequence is CASSLEAISNYNEQFF. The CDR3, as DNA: TGCGCCAGCAGCTTGGAAGCGATCTCGAATTACAATGAGCAGTTCTTC.

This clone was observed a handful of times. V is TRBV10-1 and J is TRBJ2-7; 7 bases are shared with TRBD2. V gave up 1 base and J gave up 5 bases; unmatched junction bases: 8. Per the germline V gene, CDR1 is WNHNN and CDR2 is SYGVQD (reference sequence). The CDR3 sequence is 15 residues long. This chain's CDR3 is CASSEWMGGLDEQYF. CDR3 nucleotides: TGCGCCAGCAGTGAGTGGATGGGAGGGCTCGACGAGCAGTACTTC.